This T cell receptor (beta chain) stems from a study of blood T cell repertoires in COVID-19. This table comes from immunoSEQ multiplex PCR, and its TCRdb copy is limited to in-frame clones, with some not included. This sample has 310,000 or so clones, with 90% found just once. The V gene's germline CDR1 is GTSNPN and CDR2 SVGIG (reference sequence). Trimming cost V 5 bases and J 4 bases, with 9 bases left between them. CDR3 length: 12 residues. The source of this sequence is a woman aged 18-29 years with acute COVID-19. Sequencing input: PBMCs or T cells enriched from blood (not recorded which). This chain uses TRBV30 with TRBJ1-5; D may be TRBD1 (6 bases). The CDR3, as DNA: TGTGCCTGGGATACAGGGAATCAGCCCCAGCATTTT. This gives the protein CAWDTGNQPQHF.